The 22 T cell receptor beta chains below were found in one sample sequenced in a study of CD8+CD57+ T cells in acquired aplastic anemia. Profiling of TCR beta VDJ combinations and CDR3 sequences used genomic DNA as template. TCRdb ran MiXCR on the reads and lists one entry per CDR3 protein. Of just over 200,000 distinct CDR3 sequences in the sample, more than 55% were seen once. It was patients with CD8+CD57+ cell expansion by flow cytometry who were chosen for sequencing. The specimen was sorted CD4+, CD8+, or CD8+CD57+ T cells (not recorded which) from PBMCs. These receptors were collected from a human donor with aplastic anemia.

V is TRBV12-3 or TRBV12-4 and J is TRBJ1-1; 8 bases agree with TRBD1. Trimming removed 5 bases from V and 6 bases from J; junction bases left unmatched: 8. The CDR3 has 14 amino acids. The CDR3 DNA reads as TGTGCCAGCAGTCAGGACAGGGAAACCGCTGAAGCTTTCTTT. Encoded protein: CASSQDRETAEAFF.

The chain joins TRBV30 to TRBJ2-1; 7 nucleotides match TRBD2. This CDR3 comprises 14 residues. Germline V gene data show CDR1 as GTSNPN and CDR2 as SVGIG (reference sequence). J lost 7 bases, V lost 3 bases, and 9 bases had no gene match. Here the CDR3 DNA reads TGTGCCTGGAGGCGGGTAGCGGGTGGTAATGAGCAGTTCTTC. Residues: CAWRRVAGGNEQFF.

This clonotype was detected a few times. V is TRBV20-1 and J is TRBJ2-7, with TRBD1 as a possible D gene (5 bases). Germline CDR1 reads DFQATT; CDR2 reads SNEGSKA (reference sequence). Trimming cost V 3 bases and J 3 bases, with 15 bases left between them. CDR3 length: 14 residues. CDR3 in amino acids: CSASWADQGYEQYF. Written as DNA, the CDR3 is TGCAGTGCTAGTTGGGCAGATCAGGGCTACGAGCAGTACTTC.

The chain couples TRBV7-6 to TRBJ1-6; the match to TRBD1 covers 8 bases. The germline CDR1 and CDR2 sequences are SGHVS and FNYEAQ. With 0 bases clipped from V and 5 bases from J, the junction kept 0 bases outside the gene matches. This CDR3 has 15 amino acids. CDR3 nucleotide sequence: TGTGCCAGCAGCTTAGCGACAGGGGATAATTCACCCCTCCACTTT. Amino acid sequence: CASSLATGDNSPLHF.

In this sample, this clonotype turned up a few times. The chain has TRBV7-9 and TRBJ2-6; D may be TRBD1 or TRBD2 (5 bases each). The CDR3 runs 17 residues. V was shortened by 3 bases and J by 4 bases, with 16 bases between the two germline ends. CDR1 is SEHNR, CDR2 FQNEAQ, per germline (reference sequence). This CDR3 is CASSFQGPGRGANVLTF. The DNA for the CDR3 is TGTGCCAGCAGCTTTCAGGGTCCGGGGCGAGGGGCCAACGTCCTGACTTTC.

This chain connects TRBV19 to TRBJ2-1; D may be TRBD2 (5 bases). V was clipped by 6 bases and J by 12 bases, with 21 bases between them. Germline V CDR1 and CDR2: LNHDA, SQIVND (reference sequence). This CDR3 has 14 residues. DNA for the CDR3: TGTGCCAGTAGCACTCGCCGGGGTGTGCTGCCGCAGTTCTTC. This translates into CASSTRRGVLPQFF. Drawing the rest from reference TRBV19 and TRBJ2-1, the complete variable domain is DGGITQSPKYLFRKEGQNVTLSCEQNLNHDAMYWYRQDPGQGLRLIYYSQIVNDFQKGDIAEGYSVSREKKESFPLTVTSAQKNPTAFYLCASSTRRGVLPQFFGPGTRLTVL.

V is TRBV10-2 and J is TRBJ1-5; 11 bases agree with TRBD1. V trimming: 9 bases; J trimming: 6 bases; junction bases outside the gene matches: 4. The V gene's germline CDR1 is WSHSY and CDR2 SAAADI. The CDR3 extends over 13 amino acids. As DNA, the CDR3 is TGCGCCAGTGGGACAGGGGGGTCTCAGCCCCAGCATTTT. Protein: CASGTGGSQPQHF.

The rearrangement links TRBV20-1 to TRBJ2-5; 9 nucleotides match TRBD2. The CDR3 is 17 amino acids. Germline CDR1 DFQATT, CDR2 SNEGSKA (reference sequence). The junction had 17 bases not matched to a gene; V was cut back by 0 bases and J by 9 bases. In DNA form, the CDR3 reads TGCAGTGCTAGAGATCTGGGGGCGGGAGGGCCTCCCGAGGCCCAGTACTTC. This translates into CSARDLGAGGPPEAQYF.

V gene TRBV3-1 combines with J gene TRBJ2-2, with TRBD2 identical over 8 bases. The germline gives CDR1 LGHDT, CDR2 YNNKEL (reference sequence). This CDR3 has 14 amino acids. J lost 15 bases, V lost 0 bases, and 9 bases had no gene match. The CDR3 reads CASSQESIGGAMFF. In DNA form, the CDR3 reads TGTGCCAGCAGCCAAGAATCGATCGGGGGGGCGATGTTTTTT.

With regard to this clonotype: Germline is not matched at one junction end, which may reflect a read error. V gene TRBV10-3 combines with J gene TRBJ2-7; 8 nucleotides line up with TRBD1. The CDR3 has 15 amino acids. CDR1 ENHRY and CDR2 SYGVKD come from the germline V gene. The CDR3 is CASSYSDREVYEQYF. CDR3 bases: TGTGCCAGCAGTTACTCGGACAGGGAGGTCTACGAGCAGTACTTC.

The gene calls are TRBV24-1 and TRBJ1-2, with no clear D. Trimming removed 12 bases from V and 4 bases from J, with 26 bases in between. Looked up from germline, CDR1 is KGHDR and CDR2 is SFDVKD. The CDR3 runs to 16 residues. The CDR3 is CARIWDRGILRYGYTF. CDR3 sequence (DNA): TGTGCCCGTATCTGGGATCGGGGAATCCTCCGCTATGGCTACACCTTC.

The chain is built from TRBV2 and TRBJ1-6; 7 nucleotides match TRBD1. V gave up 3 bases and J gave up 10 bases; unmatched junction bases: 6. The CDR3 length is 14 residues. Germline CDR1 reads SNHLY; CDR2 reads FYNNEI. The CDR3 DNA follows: TGTGCCAGCAGTGATGGACAGGCTATATCACCCCTCCACTTT. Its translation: CASSDGQAISPLHF.

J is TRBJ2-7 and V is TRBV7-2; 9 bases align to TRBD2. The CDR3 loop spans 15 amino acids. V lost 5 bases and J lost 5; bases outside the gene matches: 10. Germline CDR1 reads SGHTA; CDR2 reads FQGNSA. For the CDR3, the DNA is TGTGCCAGCAGCCCCCTTGGACTAGCGAGTAACGAGCAGTACTTC. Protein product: CASSPLGLASNEQYF.

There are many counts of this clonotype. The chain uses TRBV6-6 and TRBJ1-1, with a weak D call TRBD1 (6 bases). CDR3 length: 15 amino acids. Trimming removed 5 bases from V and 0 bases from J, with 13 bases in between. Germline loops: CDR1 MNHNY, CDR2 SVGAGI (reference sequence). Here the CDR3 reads CASSNQGIMNTEAFF. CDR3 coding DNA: TGTGCCAGCAGTAACCAGGGGATCATGAACACTGAAGCTTTCTTT.

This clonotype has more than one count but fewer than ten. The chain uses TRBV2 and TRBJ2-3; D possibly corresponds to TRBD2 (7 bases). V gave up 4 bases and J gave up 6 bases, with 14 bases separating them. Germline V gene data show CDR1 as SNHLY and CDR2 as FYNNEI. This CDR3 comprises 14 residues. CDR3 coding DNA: TGTGCCAGCAGTGGACTACAGGGAGGGGATACGCAGTATTTT. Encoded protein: CASSGLQGGDTQYF.

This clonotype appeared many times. The CDR3 protein is CASSWGPTGVRNYGYTF. Written as DNA, the CDR3 is TGTGCCAGCAGCTGGGGGCCTACAGGGGTGAGAAACTATGGCTACACCTTC. The rearrangement joins TRBV5-6 to TRBJ1-2, with 7 bases aligning to TRBD1. The CDR3 consists of 17 residues. Germline V gives CDR1 SGHDT, CDR2 YYEEEE. Trimming at V came to 3 bases and at J to 2 bases, leaving 13 bases not matched to a gene. Together with reference TRBV5-6 and TRBJ1-2, the CDR3 gives the full variable domain: DAGVTQSPTHLIKTRGQQVTLRCSPKSGHDTVSWYQQALGQGPQFIFQYYEEEERQRGNFPDRFSGHQFPNYSSELNVNALLLGDSALYLCASSWGPTGVRNYGYTFGSGTRLTVV.

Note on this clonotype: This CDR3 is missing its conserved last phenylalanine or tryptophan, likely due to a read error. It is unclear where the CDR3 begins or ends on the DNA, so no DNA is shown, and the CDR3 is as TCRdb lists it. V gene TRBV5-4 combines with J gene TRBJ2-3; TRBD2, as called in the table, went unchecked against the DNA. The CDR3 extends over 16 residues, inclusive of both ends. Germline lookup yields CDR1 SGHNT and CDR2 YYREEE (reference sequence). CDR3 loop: CASGLLAGGLGQATST.

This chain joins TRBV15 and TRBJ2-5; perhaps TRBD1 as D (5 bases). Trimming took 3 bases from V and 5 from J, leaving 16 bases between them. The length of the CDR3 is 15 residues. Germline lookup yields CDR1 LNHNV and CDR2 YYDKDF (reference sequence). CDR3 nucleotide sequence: TGTGCCACCAGCAGTCTCAGGGTATTTATGGAGACCCAGTACTTC. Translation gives CATSSLRVFMETQYF.

The CDR3 loop reads CSARSRLGTNEQFF. In nucleotides, the CDR3 is TGCAGTGCTAGATCCCGACTAGGGACTAATGAGCAGTTCTTC. The chain is built from TRBV20-1 and TRBJ2-1, with a possible D match to TRBD2 (6 bases). The V end lost 2 bases, the J end lost 7 bases, and 15 bases lay between the germline ends. Germline lookup yields CDR1 DFQATT and CDR2 SNEGSKA (reference sequence). This CDR3 has 14 amino acids.

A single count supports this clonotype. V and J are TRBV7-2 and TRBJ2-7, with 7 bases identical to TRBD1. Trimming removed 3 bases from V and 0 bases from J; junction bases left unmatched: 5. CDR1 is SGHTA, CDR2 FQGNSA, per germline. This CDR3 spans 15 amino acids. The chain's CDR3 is CASSFGQAPSYEQYF. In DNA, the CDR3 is TGTGCCAGCAGCTTCGGACAGGCGCCCTCCTACGAGCAGTACTTC.

CDR3 in DNA: TGTGCCAGCCTTCTCGGCACAGATACGCAGTATTTT. Its translation: CASLLGTDTQYF. V and J are TRBV2 and TRBJ2-3; no firm D call. The CDR3 totals 12 residues. Per the germline V gene, CDR1 is SNHLY and CDR2 is FYNNEI. V lost 8 bases to trimming and J lost 1 base, with 7 bases between them.

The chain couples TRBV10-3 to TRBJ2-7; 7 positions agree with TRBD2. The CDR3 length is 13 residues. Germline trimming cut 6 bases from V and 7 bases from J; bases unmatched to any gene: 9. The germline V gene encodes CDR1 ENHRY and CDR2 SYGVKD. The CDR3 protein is CAIRGGGLGEQYF. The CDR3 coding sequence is TGTGCCATCAGGGGCGGGGGATTAGGTGAGCAGTACTTC.